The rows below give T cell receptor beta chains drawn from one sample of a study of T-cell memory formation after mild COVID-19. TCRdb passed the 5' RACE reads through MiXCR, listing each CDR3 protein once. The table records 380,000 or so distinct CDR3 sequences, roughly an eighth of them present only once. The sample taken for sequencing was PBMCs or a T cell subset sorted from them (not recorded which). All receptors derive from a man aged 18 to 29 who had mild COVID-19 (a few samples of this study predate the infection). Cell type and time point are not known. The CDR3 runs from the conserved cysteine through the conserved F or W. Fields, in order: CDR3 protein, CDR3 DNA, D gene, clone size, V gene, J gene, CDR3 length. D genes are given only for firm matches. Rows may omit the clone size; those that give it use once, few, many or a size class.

cdr3_aa: CASSVESSGNTIYF; cdr3_nt: TGTGCCAGCAGCGTAGAATCTTCTGGAAACACCATATATTTT; d_call: .; clone_size: .; v_call: TRBV9; j_call: TRBJ1-3; cdr3_length: 14
cdr3_aa: CASSPGTAETQYF; cdr3_nt: TGTGCCAGCAGCCCAGGGACAGCGGAGACCCAGTACTTC; d_call: TRBD1; clone_size: few; v_call: TRBV7-3; j_call: TRBJ2-5; cdr3_length: 13
cdr3_aa: CASSLLQQGVGSPLHF; cdr3_nt: TGTGCCAGCAGCCTTCTACAGCAGGGGGTTGGTTCACCCCTCCACTTT; d_call: TRBD1; clone_size: .; v_call: TRBV7-2; j_call: TRBJ1-6; cdr3_length: 16
cdr3_aa: CASGLHRGQNVIDGYTF; cdr3_nt: TGTGCCAGCGGCCTCCATAGGGGGCAGAATGTTATCGATGGCTACACCTTC; d_call: TRBD1; clone_size: .; v_call: TRBV6-5; j_call: TRBJ1-2; cdr3_length: 17
cdr3_aa: CASSQVVGNSYEQYF; cdr3_nt: TGTGCCAGCAGCCAAGTGGTGGGCAACTCCTACGAGCAGTACTTC; d_call: .; clone_size: few; v_call: TRBV3-1; j_call: TRBJ2-7; cdr3_length: 15
cdr3_aa: CASSHATSSSQEKLFF; cdr3_nt: TGTGCCAGCAGCCATGCCACGAGTTCTAGCCAAGAAAAACTGTTTTTT; d_call: .; clone_size: .; v_call: TRBV3-1; j_call: TRBJ1-4; cdr3_length: 16
cdr3_aa: CASSWNRDREAFF; cdr3_nt: TGTGCCAGTAGTTGGAACCGGGACAGGGAAGCTTTCTTT; d_call: TRBD1; clone_size: .; v_call: TRBV19; j_call: TRBJ1-1; cdr3_length: 13
cdr3_aa: CASSLSGKNEQFF; cdr3_nt: TGTGCCAGCAGCTTAAGCGGCAAGAATGAGCAGTTCTTC; d_call: .; clone_size: many; v_call: TRBV7-2; j_call: TRBJ2-1; cdr3_length: 13
cdr3_aa: CASSPGRIDEKLFF; cdr3_nt: TGCGCCAGCAGCCCGGGACGGATTGATGAAAAACTGTTTTTT; d_call: .; clone_size: few; v_call: TRBV4-3; j_call: TRBJ1-4; cdr3_length: 14
cdr3_aa: CASSQILGAAEAFF; cdr3_nt: TGCGCCAGCAGCCAAATTTTGGGGGCCGCTGAAGCTTTCTTT; d_call: .; clone_size: few; v_call: TRBV4-1; j_call: TRBJ1-1; cdr3_length: 14
cdr3_aa: CASSAGTYPLDTQCF; cdr3_nt: TGTGCCAGCAGCGCCGGGACATACCCGTTGGATACGCAGTGTTTT; d_call: .; clone_size: .; v_call: TRBV5-5; j_call: TRBJ2-3; cdr3_length: 15
cdr3_aa: CASSLGVQYEQYF; cdr3_nt: TGTGCCAGCAGCTTAGGGGTGCAATACGAGCAGTACTTC; d_call: .; clone_size: few; v_call: TRBV7-7; j_call: TRBJ2-7; cdr3_length: 13
cdr3_aa: CSDEGLGAGAFF; cdr3_nt: TGCAGCGATGAAGGCCTCGGCGCCGGAGCTTTCTTT; d_call: .; clone_size: .; v_call: TRBV29-1; j_call: TRBJ1-1; cdr3_length: 12
cdr3_aa: CSSWADTDTQYF; cdr3_nt: TGCAGCTCCTGGGCGGACACAGATACGCAGTATTTT; d_call: .; clone_size: few; v_call: TRBV29-1; j_call: TRBJ2-3; cdr3_length: 12
cdr3_aa: CASRPRRLAGEYNEQFF; cdr3_nt: TGTGCCAGCAGACCTCGACGACTAGCGGGGGAGTACAATGAGCAGTTCTTC; d_call: TRBD2; clone_size: .; v_call: TRBV6-1; j_call: TRBJ2-1; cdr3_length: 17
cdr3_aa: CASSLEFTDTQYF; cdr3_nt: TGTGCCAGCTCACTGGAGTTCACAGATACGCAGTATTTT; d_call: .; clone_size: .; v_call: TRBV18; j_call: TRBJ2-3; cdr3_length: 13
cdr3_aa: CASSYGAGVETGELFF; cdr3_nt: TGTGCCAGCAGTTACGGTGCGGGGGTAGAGACCGGGGAGCTGTTTTTT; d_call: TRBD2; clone_size: .; v_call: TRBV6-6; j_call: TRBJ2-2; cdr3_length: 16
cdr3_aa: CSARDPASYGYTF; cdr3_nt: TGCAGTGCTAGAGATCCTGCGAGCTATGGCTACACCTTC; d_call: .; clone_size: .; v_call: TRBV20-1; j_call: TRBJ1-2; cdr3_length: 13
cdr3_aa: CASSLEGAPQYF; cdr3_nt: TGTGCCAGCAGCTTAGAGGGGGCCCCACAGTATTTT; d_call: TRBD1; clone_size: .; v_call: TRBV7-2; j_call: TRBJ2-3; cdr3_length: 12
cdr3_aa: CASTTYLTGYTF; cdr3_nt: TGTGCCAGTACTACATATCTTACTGGCTACACCTTC; d_call: .; clone_size: few; v_call: TRBV6-2/TRBV6-3; j_call: TRBJ1-2; cdr3_length: 12
cdr3_aa: CASSSPIDGETQYF; cdr3_nt: TGTGCCAGCAGCTCTCCGATAGACGGAGAGACCCAGTACTTC; d_call: .; clone_size: .; v_call: TRBV11-3; j_call: TRBJ2-5; cdr3_length: 14
cdr3_aa: CASSLGPSGTDLNEQFF; cdr3_nt: TGTGCCAGCAGCCTTGGACCCTCCGGGACGGACCTCAATGAGCAGTTCTTC; d_call: .; clone_size: many; v_call: TRBV11-1; j_call: TRBJ2-1; cdr3_length: 17
cdr3_aa: CASSWSVETEAFF; cdr3_nt: TGTGCCAGCAGTTGGTCGGTTGAAACTGAAGCTTTCTTT; d_call: .; clone_size: .; v_call: TRBV28; j_call: TRBJ1-1; cdr3_length: 13
cdr3_aa: CASSFRGVDYGYTF; cdr3_nt: TGTGCCAGCAGCTTCAGGGGGGTGGACTATGGCTACACCTTC; d_call: TRBD1; clone_size: .; v_call: TRBV3-1; j_call: TRBJ1-2; cdr3_length: 14
cdr3_aa: CASSATGIETQYF; cdr3_nt: TGTGCCAGCAGCGCGACAGGGATTGAGACCCAGTACTTC; d_call: TRBD1; clone_size: .; v_call: TRBV9; j_call: TRBJ2-5; cdr3_length: 13
cdr3_aa: CASSLARSQRSEQYF; cdr3_nt: TGCGCCAGCAGCTTGGCCAGAAGCCAGCGAAGCGAGCAGTACTTC; d_call: .; clone_size: few; v_call: TRBV5-1; j_call: TRBJ2-7; cdr3_length: 15
cdr3_aa: CASSLRGGMDSPLHF; cdr3_nt: TGTGCCAGCAGTTTACGTGGTGGCATGGATTCACCCCTCCACTTT; d_call: .; clone_size: .; v_call: TRBV27; j_call: TRBJ1-6; cdr3_length: 15
cdr3_aa: CASSPGQDLYGYTF; cdr3_nt: TGTGCCAGCTCACCCGGACAGGACCTCTATGGCTACACCTTC; d_call: TRBD1; clone_size: .; v_call: TRBV18; j_call: TRBJ1-2; cdr3_length: 14
cdr3_aa: CSADRSYTF; cdr3_nt: TGCAGTGCAGACAGAAGCTACACCTTC; d_call: .; clone_size: few; v_call: TRBV20-1; j_call: TRBJ1-2; cdr3_length: 9
cdr3_aa: CASSLLLNSNEKLFF; cdr3_nt: TGTGCCAGCAGTTTACTTCTGAATTCAAATGAAAAACTGTTTTTT; d_call: .; clone_size: .; v_call: TRBV28; j_call: TRBJ1-4; cdr3_length: 15
cdr3_aa: CASSLANSDTQYF; cdr3_nt: TGTGCCAGCAGCTTGGCCAATTCAGATACGCAGTATTTT; d_call: .; clone_size: many; v_call: TRBV5-6; j_call: TRBJ2-3; cdr3_length: 13
cdr3_aa: CASSKGGPTTYEQYF; cdr3_nt: TGTGCCAGCAGCAAGGGGGGTCCTACCACCTACGAGCAGTACTTC; d_call: .; clone_size: few; v_call: TRBV3-1; j_call: TRBJ2-7; cdr3_length: 15
cdr3_aa: CASSVVTSRTGTDTQYF; cdr3_nt: TGTGCCAGCAGCGTAGTGACCAGCAGGACGGGCACAGATACGCAGTATTTT; d_call: .; clone_size: .; v_call: TRBV9; j_call: TRBJ2-3; cdr3_length: 17
cdr3_aa: CASSWVANTEAFF; cdr3_nt: TGTGCCAGTAGTTGGGTGGCGAACACTGAAGCTTTCTTT; d_call: .; clone_size: many; v_call: TRBV19; j_call: TRBJ1-1; cdr3_length: 13
cdr3_aa: CASSPRTGATTDTQYF; cdr3_nt: TGTGCCAGCAGTCCACGGACAGGGGCGACCACAGATACGCAGTATTTT; d_call: TRBD1; clone_size: .; v_call: TRBV12-3/TRBV12-4; j_call: TRBJ2-3; cdr3_length: 16
cdr3_aa: CASSPRLAGDAGELFF; cdr3_nt: TGTGCCAGCAGCCCACGACTAGCGGGGGATGCCGGGGAGCTGTTTTTT; d_call: TRBD2; clone_size: .; v_call: TRBV11-2; j_call: TRBJ2-2; cdr3_length: 16
cdr3_aa: CASSLAIQRGGRETQYF; cdr3_nt: TGTGCCAGCAGCTTAGCCATACAGCGGGGGGGCCGGGAGACCCAGTACTTC; d_call: TRBD2; clone_size: .; v_call: TRBV7-2; j_call: TRBJ2-5; cdr3_length: 17